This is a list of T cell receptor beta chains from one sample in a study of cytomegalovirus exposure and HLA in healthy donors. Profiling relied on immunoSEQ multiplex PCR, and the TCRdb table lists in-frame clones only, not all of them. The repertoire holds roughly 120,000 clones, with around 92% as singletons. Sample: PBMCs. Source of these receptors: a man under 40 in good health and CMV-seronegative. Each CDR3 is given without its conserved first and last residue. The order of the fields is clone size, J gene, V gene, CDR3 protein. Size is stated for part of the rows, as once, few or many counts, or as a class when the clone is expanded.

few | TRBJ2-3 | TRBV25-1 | ASSAPPGLAGLTDTQY
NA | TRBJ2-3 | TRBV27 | ASSPQDNTDTQY
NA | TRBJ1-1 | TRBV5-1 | ASSLRTGNTEAF
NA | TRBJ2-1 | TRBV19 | ASSTPGTSGNNEQF
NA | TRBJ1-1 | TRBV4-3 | ASSQRTGTAF
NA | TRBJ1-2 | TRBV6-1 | ASSEIFLEGGYT
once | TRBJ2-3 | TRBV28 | ASTRFTDTDTQY
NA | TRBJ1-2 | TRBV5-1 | ASTPDRQAYGYT
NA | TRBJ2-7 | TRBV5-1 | ASSLGDRDAVEQY
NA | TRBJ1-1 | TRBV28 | ASSFSYGTGTEAF
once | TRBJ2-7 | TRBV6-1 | ASSTGSYEQY
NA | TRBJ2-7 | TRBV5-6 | ASSSSYEQY
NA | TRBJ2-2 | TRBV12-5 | ASGLGLAGGPLNTGELF
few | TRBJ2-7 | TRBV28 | ASSVDREGEQY
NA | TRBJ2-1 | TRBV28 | ASSRHSPASNEQF
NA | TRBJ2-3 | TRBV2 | ASKEGRGDTQY
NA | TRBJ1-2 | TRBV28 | ASSAQTNYGYT
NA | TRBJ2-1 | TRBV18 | ASSPNNNEQF
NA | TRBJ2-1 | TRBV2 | ASRGTGNEQF
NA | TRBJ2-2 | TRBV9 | ASTPRGGLRTGELF
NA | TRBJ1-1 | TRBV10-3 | AISQGQQSTEAF
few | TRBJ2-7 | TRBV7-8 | ASSLIDPGQKVYEQY
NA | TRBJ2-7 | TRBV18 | ASSPRNLPVTYEQY
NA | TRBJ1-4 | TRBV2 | ASSLGTGFRDEKLF
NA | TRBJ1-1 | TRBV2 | ASRVRVEGTEAF
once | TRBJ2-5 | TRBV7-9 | ASSRPGKAQETQY
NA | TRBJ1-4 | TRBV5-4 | ASSLQGANEKLF
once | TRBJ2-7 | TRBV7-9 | ASSSEGLAGGRAYEQY
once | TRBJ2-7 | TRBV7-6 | ASSPGSLRQGASYEQY
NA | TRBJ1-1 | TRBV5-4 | ASSWRTGNTEAF
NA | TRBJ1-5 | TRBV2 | ASSVTARGVFAQH
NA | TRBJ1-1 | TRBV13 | ASSESLNTEAF
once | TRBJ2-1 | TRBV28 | ASSLGPSGGAYNEQF
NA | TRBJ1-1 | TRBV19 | ASSRQGNLNTEAF
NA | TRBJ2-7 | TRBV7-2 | ASSLAQGAPYEQY
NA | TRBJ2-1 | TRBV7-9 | ASSLGAGANEQF
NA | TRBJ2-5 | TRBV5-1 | ASSLAREGGETQY
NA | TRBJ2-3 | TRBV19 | ASSSRGAGGTDTQY
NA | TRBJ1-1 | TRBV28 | ASSLYSRGNTEAF
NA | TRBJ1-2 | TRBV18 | ASSPNAGGSSYGYT
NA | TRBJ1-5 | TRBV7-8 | ASSLHRGLGQRDPQH